These T cell receptor beta chains were read from a single sample in a study of T-cell memory formation after mild COVID-19. TCRdb reanalysed the 5' RACE reads using MiXCR and keeps one entry per CDR3 protein. This sample has 350,000 to 500,000 distinct CDR3 sequences, with over 15% found just once. The sample comprised PBMCs or a T cell subset sorted from them (not recorded which). These receptors all come from an adult woman who had mild COVID-19 (a few samples of this study predate the infection). Cell type and time point are not known. The CDR3 runs from the conserved cysteine through the conserved F or W. A D gene is named only where the DNA matches it firmly. Some rows mark clone size as missing; the rest say once, few, many or name a class of expanded clone.

>TRBV20-1|-|-|TRBJ2-7
CSARGTSSTYEQYF
TGCAGTGCTAGGGGGACTTCTTCCACCTACGAGCAGTACTTC
>TRBV7-2|-|-|TRBJ2-5
CASSLDRFPDRGETQYF
TGTGCCAGCAGCTTAGACCGTTTCCCAGACAGAGGAGAGACCCAGTACTTC
>TRBV5-1|few|-|TRBJ2-1
CASSSGTGGARHEQFF
TGCGCCAGCAGCTCGGGAACGGGGGGCGCGAGGCATGAGCAGTTCTTC
>TRBV12-3/TRBV12-4|-|TRBD2|TRBJ2-3
CASSWGGRADTQYF
TGTGCCAGCAGTTGGGGCGGGAGGGCAGATACGCAGTATTTT
>TRBV2|-|-|TRBJ1-5
CASSESQINQPQHF
TGTGCCAGCAGTGAATCACAAATCAATCAGCCCCAGCATTTT
>TRBV7-9|few|TRBD2|TRBJ2-3
CASSLEVTSGPSTDTQYF
TGTGCCAGCAGCTTAGAAGTGACTAGCGGGCCAAGCACAGATACGCAGTATTTT
>TRBV5-1|-|-|TRBJ2-1
CASSLAQVSYNEQFF
TGCGCCAGCAGCTTGGCCCAGGTTTCCTACAATGAGCAGTTCTTC
>TRBV21-1|-|-|TRBJ1-1
CASSKEPDACTEAFF
TGTGCCAGCAGCAAAGAACCCGACGCATGCACTGAAGCTTTCTTT
>TRBV5-1|many|TRBD1|TRBJ1-5
CASSLDGTGSQPQHF
TGCGCCAGCAGCTTGGACGGGACAGGGTCCCAGCCCCAGCATTTT
>TRBV6-5|-|-|TRBJ2-7
CATDNSYEQYF
TGTGCCACGGACAACTCCTACGAGCAGTACTTC
>TRBV4-1|-|-|TRBJ2-7
CASSQEGSGGNSYEQYF
TGCGCCAGCAGCCAAGAAGGTTCTGGTGGAAATTCCTACGAGCAGTACTTC
>TRBV15|once|-|TRBJ2-2
CATSDTSNTGELFF
TGTGCCACCAGCGACACCTCGAACACCGGGGAGCTGTTTTTT
>TRBV5-1|-|TRBD1|TRBJ2-2
CASRGWTGETGELFF
TGCGCCAGCAGAGGCTGGACAGGGGAGACCGGGGAGCTGTTTTTT
>TRBV12-3/TRBV12-4|-|-|TRBJ1-2
CASTFLGLGGYTF
TGTGCCAGCACCTTTCTGGGGTTGGGGGGCTACACCTTC
>TRBV4-1|few|-|TRBJ1-1
CASSQGETMPEAFF
TGCGCCAGCAGCCAAGGAGAGACGATGCCTGAAGCTTTCTTT
>TRBV28|-|TRBD1|TRBJ2-7
CASRPLTPGQTYEQYF
TGTGCCAGCAGACCACTTACACCGGGACAGACCTACGAGCAGTACTTC
>TRBV4-1|-|-|TRBJ2-2
CASSQVGAGTGELFF
TGCGCCAGCAGCCAAGTGGGGGCGGGCACCGGGGAGCTGTTTTTT
>TRBV11-2|few|TRBD2|TRBJ2-1
CASSFWTSGRAHNEQFF
TGTGCCAGCAGCTTCTGGACTAGCGGGAGGGCCCACAATGAGCAGTTCTTC
>TRBV7-2|few|-|TRBJ2-7
CASSLESGRAYEQYF
TGTGCCAGCAGCTTGGAATCAGGGCGAGCCTACGAGCAGTACTTC
>TRBV5-1|-|-|TRBJ2-5
CASSQEGGVVWETQYF
TGCGCCAGCAGCCAAGAAGGGGGAGTGGTTTGGGAGACCCAGTACTTC